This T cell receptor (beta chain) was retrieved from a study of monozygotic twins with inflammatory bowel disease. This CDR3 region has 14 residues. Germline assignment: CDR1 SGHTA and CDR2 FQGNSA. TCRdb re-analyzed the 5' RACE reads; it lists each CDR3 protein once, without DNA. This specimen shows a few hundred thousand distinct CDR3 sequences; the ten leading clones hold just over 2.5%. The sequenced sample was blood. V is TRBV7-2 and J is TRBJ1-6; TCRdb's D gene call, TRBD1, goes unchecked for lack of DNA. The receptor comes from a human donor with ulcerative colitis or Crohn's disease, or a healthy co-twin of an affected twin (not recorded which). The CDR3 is CASSLVTGVSPLHF.